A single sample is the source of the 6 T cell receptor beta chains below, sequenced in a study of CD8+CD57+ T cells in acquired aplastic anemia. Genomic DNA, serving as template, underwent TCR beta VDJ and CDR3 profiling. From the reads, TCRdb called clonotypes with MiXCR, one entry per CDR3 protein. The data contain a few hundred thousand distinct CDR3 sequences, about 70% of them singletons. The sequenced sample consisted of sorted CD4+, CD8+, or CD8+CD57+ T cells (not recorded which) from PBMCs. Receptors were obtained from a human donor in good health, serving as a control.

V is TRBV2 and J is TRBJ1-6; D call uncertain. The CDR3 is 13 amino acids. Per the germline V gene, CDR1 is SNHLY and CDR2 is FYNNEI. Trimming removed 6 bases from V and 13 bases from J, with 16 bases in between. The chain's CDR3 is CASSVASSCPLHF. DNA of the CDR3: TGTGCCAGCAGCGTCGCGTCCTCTTGCCCCCTCCACTTT. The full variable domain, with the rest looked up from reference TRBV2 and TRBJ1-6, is EPEVTQTPSHQVTQMGQEVILRCVPISNHLYFYWYRQILGQKVEFLVSFYNNEISEKSEIFDDQFSVERPDGSNFTLKIRSTKLEDSAMYFCASSVASSCPLHFGNGTRLTVT.

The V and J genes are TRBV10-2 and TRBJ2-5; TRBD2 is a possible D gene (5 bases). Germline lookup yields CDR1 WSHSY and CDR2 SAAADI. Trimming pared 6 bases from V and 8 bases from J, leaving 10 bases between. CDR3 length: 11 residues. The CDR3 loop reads CASSAPGTQYF. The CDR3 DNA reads TGCGCCAGCAGCGCTCCGGGAACCCAGTACTTC.

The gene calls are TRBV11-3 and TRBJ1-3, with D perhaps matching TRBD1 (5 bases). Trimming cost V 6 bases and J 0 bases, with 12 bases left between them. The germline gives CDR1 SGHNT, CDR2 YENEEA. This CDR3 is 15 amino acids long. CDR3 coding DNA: TGTGCCAGCAGTTACAGGTTCTACTCTGGAAACACCATATATTTT. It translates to CASSYRFYSGNTIYF.

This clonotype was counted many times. CDR3 sequence (DNA): TGTGCCAGCAGCTTACGCGGTACTGGAAACACCATATATTTT. This sequence encodes CASSLRGTGNTIYF. V and J are TRBV11-1 and TRBJ1-3, with D unclear. The CDR3 spans 14 residues. The germline gives CDR1 SGHAT, CDR2 FQDESV (reference sequence). With 2 bases removed from V and 2 bases from J, the gap between germline ends came to 7 bases.

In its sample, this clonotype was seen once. CDR3 protein: CASSGNRHGLNYGYTF. The CDR3 DNA sequence: TGTGCCAGCAGCGGGAACAGACACGGTTTAAACTATGGCTACACCTTC. The chain carries TRBV7-9 and TRBJ1-2; D is ambiguous. The CDR3 consists of 16 residues. Trimming removed 5 bases from V and 2 bases from J, with 18 bases in between. Germline CDR1 SEHNR, CDR2 FQNEAQ (reference sequence). Full variable domain (outside the CDR3, taken from reference TRBV7-9 and TRBJ1-2): DTGVSQNPRHKITKRGQNVTFRCDPISEHNRLYWYRQTLGQGPEFLTYFQNEAQLEKSRLLSDRFSAERPKGSFSTLEIQRTEQGDSAMYLCASSGNRHGLNYGYTFGSGTRLTVV.

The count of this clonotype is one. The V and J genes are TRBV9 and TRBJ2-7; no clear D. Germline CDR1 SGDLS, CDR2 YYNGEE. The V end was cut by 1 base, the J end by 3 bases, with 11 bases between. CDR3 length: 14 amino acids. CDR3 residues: CASSVTGLDYEQYF. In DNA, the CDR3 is TGTGCCAGCAGCGTAACGGGCCTAGACTACGAGCAGTACTTC.